The sequence of this TCR beta chain was determined in a study of blood T cell repertoires in COVID-19. Across the whole study: PBMCs, B-cell-depleted T cells, or T cells were the source of the cDNA or gDNA that made up the material.

Original analysis: Reference gene primers were amplified, and this amplification served to estimate nucleated cell counts. Using immunoSEQ multiplex PCR, the repertoire was profiled, and TCRdb retains in-frame clones only, with some absent. D and trimming were read from the DNA, whereas the V and J calls and clone size are those reported in that table. Among a few hundred thousand clones listed, roughly 90% were seen once. The CDR3 runs 17 residues. V gave up 2 bases and J gave up 0 bases; unmatched junction bases: 8. Per germline, CDR1 SGHTA and CDR2 FQGTGA. The V call is TRBV7-3, the J call TRBJ1-1; TRBD1 aligns across 8 bases. This TCR derives from a man aged 25 to 45 with acute or convalescent COVID-19. The specimen sequenced was peripheral blood. The CDR3 DNA reads as TGTGCCAGCAGCTTATCAGGGGGCGTTTCCGTGAACACTGAAGCTTTCTTT. Translated, it gives CASSLSGGVSVNTEAFF.